This passage covers 11 T cell receptor beta chains from one sample sequenced in a study of CD8+CD57+ T cells in acquired aplastic anemia. TCR beta VDJ and CDR3 profiles were obtained from a genomic DNA template. TCRdb passed the reads through MiXCR, listing each CDR3 protein once. Of some 190,000 distinct CDR3 sequences listed, about half were seen once; the top ten hold 15% to 20%. Sequencing was performed on sorted CD4+, CD8+, or CD8+CD57+ T cells (not recorded which) from PBMCs. These TCRs come from a human donor in good health, serving as a control.

The rearrangement joins TRBV7-2 to TRBJ1-1; 9 bases match TRBD1. The CDR3 runs to 18 residues. Trimming cost V 4 bases and J 1 base; bases outside gene matches: 13. In germline, CDR1 is SGHTA, CDR2 FQGNSA. The CDR3 loop reads CASSSLTGTGRPNTEAFF. DNA of the CDR3: TGTGCCAGCAGCTCACTAACCGGGACAGGGAGGCCGAACACTGAAGCTTTCTTT.

J is TRBJ1-4 and V is TRBV15; tentative D call: TRBD1 (5 bases). The CDR3 extends over 13 amino acids. Germline V lookup: CDR1 LNHNV, CDR2 YYDKDF (reference sequence). Between the trimmed V and J ends, which lost 8 bases and 4 bases, there was a span of 11 bases. The CDR3 DNA follows: TGTGCCACCCGGCTGGGGCTTAATGAAAAACTGTTTTTT. Translating gives CATRLGLNEKLFF.

Ten or more counts support this clonotype. J is TRBJ2-1 and V is TRBV20-1; 9 bases agree with TRBD1. Germline CDR1 is DFQATT and CDR2 is SNEGSKA (reference sequence). This CDR3 spans 15 amino acids. Unmatched junction bases numbered 13, after V lost 6 bases and J lost 7 bases. The CDR3 DNA follows: TGCAGTGCGTGGGTATCCGGGACAGGGACGAATGAGCAGTTCTTC. Amino acids: CSAWVSGTGTNEQFF.

In its sample, this clonotype was seen many times. Compared with germline, one end of the junction differs, possibly owing to a read error. This rearrangement joins TRBV11-2 to TRBJ2-5, with 7 bases that match TRBD1. This CDR3 has 13 residues. CDR1 and CDR2 (germline): SGHAT, FQNNGV. CDR3 coding DNA: TGTGCCAGCAATAACGGACAGGTAGAGCCCCAGTACTTC. Translated, it gives CASNNGQVEPQYF.

V is TRBV20-1 and J is TRBJ2-3; the match to TRBD2 covers 12 bases. Germline V CDR1 and CDR2: DFQATT, SNEGSKA (reference sequence). J lost 4 bases, V lost 3 bases, and 2 bases had no gene match. CDR3 length: 14 residues. In DNA form, the CDR3 reads TGCAGTGCTAGTAGACTAGCGGGGGCAGATACGCAGTATTTT. Translation gives CSASRLAGADTQYF.

In regard to this clonotype: A much larger clonotype is one base distant, so this may be a read error. The V and J genes are TRBV5-1 and TRBJ2-7; D may correspond to TRBD1 or TRBD2 (5 bases each). Per germline, CDR1 SGHRS and CDR2 YFSETQ. CDR3 length: 13 residues. Trimming left V 1 base short and J 7 bases short, with 12 bases between. Here the CDR3 DNA reads TGCGCCAGCAGCTTGACCGGGGCTAGTGAGCAGTACTTC. Its protein product is CASSLTGASEQYF.

Notes on this clonotype: A much larger clone lies one base from this, so it may be a read error. V and J are TRBV30 and TRBJ1-1; unclear D gene. The CDR3 contains 13 residues. The V gene's germline CDR1 is GTSNPN and CDR2 SVGIG (reference sequence). CDR3 in DNA: TGTGCCTGGAAAAGTTGGCTGAACACTGTAGCTTTCTTT. It codes for CAWKSWLNTVAFF.

This clonotype was seen ten or more times. V is TRBV7-2 and J is TRBJ2-1, with 7 bases identical to TRBD1. This CDR3 is built from 15 residues. V lost 3 bases to trimming and J lost 1 base; unmatched junction nucleotides: 3. From germline, CDR1 is SGHTA and CDR2 FQGNSA. CDR3 nucleotide sequence: TGTGCCAGCAGCTTCAGGGGGAGATCCTACAATGAGCAGTTCTTC. Its protein product is CASSFRGRSYNEQFF.

The rearrangement joins TRBV29-1 to TRBJ1-5, with D perhaps TRBD1 (5 bases). Per the germline V gene, CDR1 is SQVTM and CDR2 is ANQGSEA. The CDR3 contains 13 residues. Trimming left V 6 bases short and J 8 bases short, with 17 bases between. The CDR3 region has the DNA TGCAGCGTCGCGAGGGGATCGGGTGAGCCCCAGCATTTT. The encoded protein is CSVARGSGEPQHF. The full variable domain, with the rest looked up from reference TRBV29-1 and TRBJ1-5, is SAVISQKPSRDICQRGTSLTIQCQVDSQVTMMFWYRQQPGQSLTLIATANQGSEATYESGFVIDKFPISRPNLTFSTLTVSNMSPEDSSIYLCSVARGSGEPQHFGDGTRLSIL.

This CDR3 reads CASGPVGSGSTEAFF. The DNA for the CDR3 is TGTGCCAGCGGTCCCGTCGGGAGTGGGAGCACTGAAGCTTTCTTT. The chain couples TRBV6-1 to TRBJ1-1; D call uncertain. Trimming removed 8 bases at V and 4 bases at J, with 20 bases between. This CDR3 contains 15 residues. The germline V gene has CDR1 MNHNS and CDR2 SASEGT.

The chain has TRBV7-2 and TRBJ2-7, with D unclear. V gave up 9 bases and J gave up 5 bases, with 17 bases separating them. Germline V CDR1 and CDR2: SGHTA, FQGNSA. The length of the CDR3 is 13 residues. The CDR3 spells CASSIISFHEQYF. The CDR3 region has the DNA TGTGCCAGTAGTATCATTTCGTTCCACGAGCAGTACTTC.